This TCR beta chain comes out of a study of cytomegalovirus exposure and HLA in healthy donors. General study points: Indistinguishability led to the exclusion of some V segments, TRBV6-2 and TRBV6-3 included. Researchers counted around 160 TCR beta chains as cytomegalovirus-associated. Most likely, a cluster of highly shared sequence variants arose as a sequencing artifact.

60 Vbeta and 13 Jbeta primers were used in PCR. Only in-frame clones appear in the TCRdb table, and some are missing; sequencing was by immunoSEQ multiplex PCR. The profile covers 140,000 or so clones, with roughly 70% appearing a single time and around 4.7% taken by the ten largest. This clone was observed a few times. Its cognate antigen is unknown. Germline CDR1 and CDR2: SSHAT and FNYEAQ (reference sequence). V lost 11 bases to trimming and J lost 4 bases, with 9 bases between them. There are 11 residues in the CDR3. Sequencing was done on a sample of PBMCs. The TCR was taken from a young man in good health and CMV-seropositive. The rearrangement uses TRBV7-7 and TRBJ1-5; D may be TRBD1 (5 bases). The CDR3 nucleotides are TGTGCCCCGGGGGGAAATCAGCCCCAGCATTTT. Protein sequence: CAPGGNQPQHF.